Below, 29 T cell receptor beta chains from the same sample are listed, as sequenced in a study of metastatic and nonmetastatic thyroid tumors. Before thyroid surgery, none of the patients had received any treatment. Via MiXCR, TCRdb re-called the PCR reads. This repertoire shows 7,700 or so clones, roughly 28% found once; its top ten account for about a quarter. Sequencing was performed on adjacent normal tissue. The receptors were sampled from a male donor with papillary thyroid cancer or a benign thyroid nodule (not recorded which). Some clones in this sample may be carry-over from other donors' samples.

This clone was found a few times. The genes are TRBV27 and TRBJ1-1; TRBD1 matches at 7 bases. The CDR3 is made up of 13 amino acids. Germline CDR1 and CDR2: MNHEY and SMNVEV (reference sequence). V shed 4 bases, J shed 6 bases, and the junction held 5 bases outside the gene matches. The CDR3 loop reads CASSSTGTSEAFF. In nucleotides, the CDR3 is TGTGCCAGCAGTTCGACAGGGACATCTGAAGCTTTCTTT.

This rearrangement joins TRBV7-8 to TRBJ2-7; 10 nucleotides line up with TRBD2. This CDR3 has 15 residues. Germline V gene sequence: CDR1 SGHVS, CDR2 FQNEAQ. V lost 7 bases to trimming and J lost 0 bases; unmatched junction nucleotides: 6. CDR3 sequence: CASNRGLAASYEQYF. DNA for the CDR3: TGTGCCAGCAATCGAGGACTAGCGGCCTCCTACGAGCAGTACTTC.

The chain is built from TRBV30 and TRBJ2-1, with TRBD2 matching over 7 bases. This CDR3 has 12 residues. Per the germline V gene, CDR1 is GTSNPN and CDR2 is SVGIG (reference sequence). The CDR3 DNA reads as TGTTCTTCCCGGGGGGAACGCGATGAGCAGTTCTTC. Translation: CSSRGERDEQFF.

This rearrangement joins TRBV28 to TRBJ1-5; the D gene is possibly TRBD1 (6 bases). Deletions cut 6 bases from V and 5 bases from J, with 14 bases between. Germline lookup yields CDR1 MDHEN and CDR2 SYDVKM. The CDR3 is 14 amino acids. CDR3 sequence (DNA): TGTGCCAGCAGATTACAGGGAAGGGATCAGCCCCAGCATTTT. Translation gives CASRLQGRDQPQHF.

This clone is medium-sized in the sample. The chain is built from TRBV27 and TRBJ2-1; 9 positions agree with TRBD1. V trimming: 5 bases; J trimming: 6 bases; junction bases outside the gene matches: 5. This CDR3 comprises 14 residues. Germline V lookup: CDR1 MNHEY, CDR2 SMNVEV (reference sequence). The CDR3 region is CASSLDRGSNEQFF. The CDR3 DNA follows: TGTGCCAGCAGTCTGGACAGGGGCTCCAATGAGCAGTTCTTC.

The rearrangement joins TRBV19 to TRBJ2-1, with 10 bases fitting TRBD1. Unmatched junction bases numbered 4, after V lost 4 bases and J lost 4 bases. From germline, CDR1 is LNHDA and CDR2 SQIVND (reference sequence). The CDR3 sequence is 15 residues long. The CDR3 nucleotides read TGTGCCAGTAGTAGACAGGGGGCTGTTTACAATGAGCAGTTCTTC. It encodes CASSRQGAVYNEQFF.

This clone rates as large. The rearrangement links TRBV6-1 to TRBJ1-5; 7 positions agree with TRBD1. CDR1 is MNHNS, CDR2 SASEGT, per germline. The J segment lost 4 bases and the V segment lost 7 bases, leaving 4 bases of the junction unmatched. The CDR3 length is 13 residues. In DNA, the CDR3 is TGTGCCAGCAAGGACAGGACTAATCAGCCCCAGCATTTT. Translation gives CASKDRTNQPQHF.

This clone is medium-sized by share. This rearrangement joins TRBV19 to TRBJ2-3; D uncertain. Germline CDR1 is LNHDA and CDR2 is SQIVND (reference sequence). V lost 6 bases to trimming and J lost 3 bases, with 19 bases between them. The CDR3 is 16 amino acids. The CDR3 loop reads CASSKTVRVGTDTQYF. The CDR3 DNA is TGTGCCAGTAGCAAAACCGTAAGAGTGGGGACAGATACGCAGTATTTT.

This clone has a count of ten or more. This may arise from a read error, as a much more abundant clone is one base away. Other DNA sequences within the sample encode an identical CDR3. The chain couples TRBV4-1 to TRBJ1-2; TRBD1 might be the D (5 bases). Germline-derived CDR1 and CDR2 are MGHRA and YSYEKL. Trimming took 4 bases from V and 6 from J, leaving 12 bases between them. The CDR3 totals 13 residues. The CDR3 sequence is CASSPRRGDGYTF. In DNA form, the CDR3 reads TGCGCCAGCAGCCCCCGAAGGGGTGATGGCTACACCTTC.

The rearrangement links TRBV18 to TRBJ1-1; 11 nucleotides align to TRBD1. CDR1 is KGHSH and CDR2 is LQKENI in the germline V gene. The CDR3 has 15 amino acids. Trimming at V came to 4 bases and at J to 2 bases, leaving 3 bases not matched to a gene. The CDR3 protein is CASSLGQGANTEAFF. The CDR3 bases are TGTGCCAGCTCACTTGGACAGGGGGCAAACACTGAAGCTTTCTTT. The whole variable domain, filled in from reference TRBV18 and TRBJ1-1, reads NAGVMQNPRHLVRRRGQEARLRCSPMKGHSHVYWYRQLPEEGLKFMVYLQKENIIDESGMPKERFSAEFPKEGPSILRIQQVVRGDSAAYFCASSLGQGANTEAFFGQGTRLTVV.

The table lists this clone with a few counts. V gene TRBV6-1 combines with J gene TRBJ2-3, with D perhaps TRBD2 (5 bases). Per the germline V gene, CDR1 is MNHNS and CDR2 is SASEGT. The CDR3 extends over 15 amino acids. Trimming cost V 2 bases and J 5 bases, with 14 bases left between them. CDR3 DNA sequence: TGTGCCAGCAGTGAATTTGTATCTCGGGGAGATACGCAGTATTTT. It specifies CASSEFVSRGDTQYF.

By share, this clone counts as large. The rearrangement uses TRBV28 and TRBJ2-7, with D tentatively TRBD2 (6 bases). Looked up from germline, CDR1 is MDHEN and CDR2 is SYDVKM. V lost 6 bases to trimming and J lost 3 bases, with 18 bases between them. CDR3 length: 15 residues. In DNA form, the CDR3 reads TGTGCCAGCAGCTCTCCCGGGACGGGGGACTACGAGCAGTACTTC. Its protein product is CASSSPGTGDYEQYF.

In its sample, this clone ranks as medium-sized. This chain connects TRBV20-1 to TRBJ1-4; D is perhaps TRBD1 (5 bases). Germline CDR1 reads DFQATT; CDR2 reads SNEGSKA (reference sequence). Trimming cost V 0 bases and J 5 bases, with 13 bases left between them. The CDR3 has 15 residues. The CDR3 DNA reads as TGCAGTGCTAGAGATCTGAGGAAGGGGAATGAAAAACTGTTTTTT. Translation: CSARDLRKGNEKLFF.

In its sample, this clone was seen a few times. This rearrangement joins TRBV27 to TRBJ2-5; D is uncertain. Germline values: CDR1 MNHEY, CDR2 SMNVEV (reference sequence). CDR3 length: 17 residues. V lost 2 bases and J 0 bases, leaving 16 bases between the germline ends. Written as DNA, the CDR3 is TGTGCCAGCAGTTTACTTCCAGTGACGATGTACCAAGAGACCCAGTACTTC. Amino acids: CASSLLPVTMYQETQYF.

By share, this clone counts as medium-sized. In DNA form, the CDR3 reads TGTGCCAGCATTCCCGGGACAGGGCAAAACAATGAGCAGTTCTTC. Translation: CASIPGTGQNNEQFF. The genes are TRBV12-3 or TRBV12-4 and TRBJ2-1; 9 nucleotides align to TRBD1. After removal of 7 bases from V and 5 bases from J, the junction contained 9 bases not matched to a gene. The CDR3 has 15 residues.

Judged by abundance, this clone is medium-sized. In DNA form, the CDR3 reads TGCGCCAGCAGTGAGTCGACAGGGAGCGGGGGGGCAATCGGGGAGCTGTTTTTT. Its translation is CASSESTGSGGAIGELFF. The V call is TRBV10-2, the J call TRBJ2-2, with 10 bases identical to TRBD2. The germline V gene has CDR1 WSHSY and CDR2 SAAADI. The junction had 11 bases not matched to a gene; V was cut back by 0 bases and J by 7 bases. This CDR3 has 18 residues.

This clone was observed many times. V usage is TRBV29-1 and J usage is TRBJ1-2, with 10 bases fitting TRBD1. The V gene end was trimmed by 4 bases and the J gene end by 4 bases; junction bases not matched to a gene: 6. The germline CDR1 and CDR2 sequences are SQVTM and ANQGSEA. CDR3 length: 14 amino acids. CDR3 DNA: TGCAGCGTTGTTGGGGACAGGGGACTCTATGGCTACACCTTC. This sequence encodes CSVVGDRGLYGYTF.

The V call is TRBV11-2, the J call TRBJ1-2; D is possibly TRBD1 (6 bases). Germline V gene sequence: CDR1 SGHAT, CDR2 FQNNGV. Trimming pared 0 bases from V and 2 bases from J, leaving 10 bases between. The CDR3 has 15 residues. The CDR3 bases are TGTGCCAGCAGCTTAGATAGGGGGGCCAACTATGGCTACACCTTC. The encoded protein is CASSLDRGANYGYTF.

In this sample, this clone turned up many times. V gene TRBV25-1 combines with J gene TRBJ2-4; D is possibly TRBD1 (6 bases). The CDR3 is 16 amino acids. Per the germline V gene, CDR1 is MGHDK and CDR2 is SYGVNS. Trimming left V 5 bases short and J 3 bases short, with 17 bases between. CDR3 sequence reads: CASSPHWGRDKNIQYF. The CDR3 DNA follows: TGTGCCAGCAGTCCCCATTGGGGGCGAGACAAAAACATTCAGTACTTC.

This clone was observed a few times. The gene calls are TRBV30 and TRBJ1-2; 9 bases are shared with TRBD1. The CDR3 is 15 amino acids. V trimming: 2 bases; J trimming: 1 base; junction bases outside the gene matches: 5. Germline CDR1 is GTSNPN and CDR2 is SVGIG (reference sequence). CDR3 loop: CAWSSGTGNNYGYTF. Written as DNA, the CDR3 is TGTGCCTGGAGTAGCGGGACAGGGAATAACTATGGCTACACCTTC.

Ten or more counts support this clone. The V gene is TRBV5-8, the J gene TRBJ2-1; D is unclear. The V gene's germline CDR1 is SGHTS and CDR2 YDEGEE. V was pared by 4 bases and J by 3 bases, with 14 bases between. The CDR3 has 15 amino acids. This CDR3 reads CASSLTLVLYNEQFF. The CDR3 DNA reads as TGTGCCAGCAGCCTGACTCTCGTCCTCTACAATGAGCAGTTCTTC.

This clone is medium-sized. The V call is TRBV7-2, the J call TRBJ2-7; TRBD1 aligns across 8 bases. Germline V gene data show CDR1 as SGHTA and CDR2 as FQGNSA. The CDR3 extends over 14 amino acids. The J segment lost 4 bases and the V segment lost 4 bases, leaving 6 bases of the junction unmatched. CDR3 amino acids: CASSSRTGKYEQYF. As DNA, the CDR3 is TGTGCCAGCAGCTCCCGGACAGGGAAGTACGAGCAGTACTTC.

This clone was counted many times. The rearrangement joins TRBV12-3 or TRBV12-4 to TRBJ2-5; 8 nucleotides match TRBD1. The trim removed 5 bases at V and 7 bases at J, leaving 12 bases unmatched. This CDR3 has 15 residues. Here the CDR3 DNA reads TGTGCCAGCAGTCCCGCGGGGCCAGGGGGCCGGACCCAGTACTTC. Translation: CASSPAGPGGRTQYF.

The gene calls are TRBV5-1 and TRBJ2-5; D remains ambiguous. V shed 0 bases and J shed 3 bases, with 12 bases lying between them. Germline V gene data show CDR1 as SGHRS and CDR2 as YFSETQ. The CDR3 consists of 15 residues. CDR3 nucleotide sequence: TGCGCCAGCAGCTTGGAAGAAGGCCGGAAAGAGACCCAGTACTTC. This codes for CASSLEEGRKETQYF.

By share, this clone counts as medium-sized (0.01 to 0.1%). The gene calls are TRBV28 and TRBJ1-1; the D gene is possibly TRBD1 (5 bases). The CDR3 runs 14 residues. Germline V gene lookup returns CDR1 MDHEN and CDR2 SYDVKM. V was pared by 3 bases and J by 2 bases, with 10 bases between. CDR3 region: CASSLGTRNTEAFF. The CDR3 nucleotides are TGTGCCAGCAGTTTGGGGACTAGAAACACTGAAGCTTTCTTT.

The chain uses TRBV28 and TRBJ2-2; D gene uncertain. Trimming removed 8 bases at V and 5 bases at J, with 18 bases between. The CDR3 loop spans 15 amino acids. Germline loops: CDR1 MDHEN, CDR2 SYDVKM. Here the CDR3 DNA reads TGTGCCAGCCGCCTGGATACCCTAGAGACCGGGGAGCTGTTTTTT. Its translation is CASRLDTLETGELFF.

The chain is built from TRBV6-1 and TRBJ1-6; the D gene is possibly TRBD1 (5 bases). Germline V gene sequence: CDR1 MNHNS, CDR2 SASEGT. Trimming took off 3 bases at V and 8 bases at J, with 17 bases between the two ends. CDR3 length: 16 residues. The CDR3 DNA follows: TGTGCCAGCAGTGAGGTAGCCCGGGACGGATATTCACCCCTCCACTTT. The encoded protein is CASSEVARDGYSPLHF.

The chain uses TRBV7-8 and TRBJ2-2, with D possibly being TRBD2 (5 bases). The V end lost 7 bases, the J end lost 4 bases, and 13 bases lay between the germline ends. The CDR3 has 14 residues. Germline-derived CDR1 and CDR2 are SGHVS and FQNEAQ. Here the CDR3 reads CASNTGKLTGELFF. The CDR3 coding sequence is TGTGCCAGCAACACCGGGAAACTCACCGGGGAGCTGTTTTTT.

Comments on this clone: One junction end disagrees with the germline gene, perhaps due to a read error. The CDR3 DNA is TGTGCCTGTAGTGCATGGGCGGGGGAGCAGTACTTC. Amino acid sequence: CACSAWAGEQYF. This chain uses TRBV30 with TRBJ2-7; tentative D call: TRBD2 (6 bases). Germline CDR1 GTSNPN, CDR2 SVGIG (reference sequence). The CDR3 loop spans 12 amino acids.